Below are 20 T cell receptor beta chains sequenced from a single sample in a study of blood T cells in healthy people across ages. With a J-beta primer mix and a sample-barcoded 5' primer, a second PCR ran about 6 to 11 cycles. TCRdb analysed the 5' RACE reads with MiXCR anew, one entry per CDR3 protein. Of roughly 800,000 distinct CDR3 sequences in the sample, roughly 50% were seen once. The specimen was blood. The receptors shown here come from a man aged 25-45 years in good health.

The rearrangement joins TRBV27 to TRBJ2-5; tentatively, D is TRBD1 (6 bases). This CDR3 comprises 12 residues. The V gene's germline CDR1 is MNHEY and CDR2 SMNVEV (reference sequence). V was shortened by 6 bases and J by 3 bases, with 8 bases between the two germline ends. This CDR3 reads CASRQGKETQYF. DNA for the CDR3: TGTGCCAGCAGGCAGGGGAAAGAGACCCAGTACTTC.

The chain recombines TRBV20-1 with TRBJ2-2; the match to TRBD2 covers 11 bases. V lost 4 bases and J lost 5; bases outside the gene matches: 6. Germline values: CDR1 DFQATT, CDR2 SNEGSKA (reference sequence). The CDR3 consists of 15 residues. CDR3 in DNA: TGCAGTGCTAAAACTAGCGGGAGCAGGACCGGGGAGCTGTTTTTT. This translates into CSAKTSGSRTGELFF.

This chain uses TRBV7-2 with TRBJ2-5; 10 bases fit TRBD1. Per germline, CDR1 SGHTA and CDR2 FQGNSA. This CDR3 is 14 amino acids long. V lost 5 bases, J lost 11 bases, and 11 bases stayed unmatched. CDR3: CASSRTGGGNEQYF. In nucleotides, the CDR3 is TGTGCCAGCAGCCGGACAGGGGGTGGGAATGAGCAGTACTTC.

V gene TRBV28 combines with J gene TRBJ2-1; D is possibly TRBD1 (6 bases). Germline CDR1 and CDR2: MDHEN and SYDVKM. CDR3 length: 14 amino acids. V was clipped by 8 bases and J by 5 bases, with 16 bases between them. DNA for the CDR3: TGTGCCAGCGGCGGCAGTAAGGGGGACAATGAGCAGTTCTTC. Translated, it gives CASGGSKGDNEQFF.

About this clonotype: A much bigger clone sits one base away, suggesting this may be a read error. The genes are TRBV6-2 or TRBV6-3 and TRBJ1-1; 7 positions agree with TRBD1. Germline CDR1 MNHEY, CDR2 SVGEGT. There are 13 residues in the CDR3. The CDR3 bases are TGTGCCAGCAGTTTACAGGGGAACGCTGAAGCTTTCTTT. It codes for CASSLQGNAEAFF.

This clonotype has just a few counts. The rearrangement joins TRBV20-1 to TRBJ2-5, with TRBD2 identical over 8 bases. The CDR3 loop spans 14 amino acids. The germline gives CDR1 DFQATT, CDR2 SNEGSKA (reference sequence). J was trimmed by 11 bases and V by 3 bases; bases with no gene match: 14. CDR3 nucleotide sequence: TGCAGTGCTAGTCCGGTAGCGGGACTCAATGAGCAGTACTTC. The encoded protein is CSASPVAGLNEQYF.

The chain employs TRBV28 and TRBJ2-5; 7 bases align to TRBD2. The CDR3 extends over 14 amino acids. J gave up 13 bases and V 8 bases, and 19 bases lay outside the gene matches. Germline-derived CDR1 and CDR2 are MDHEN and SYDVKM. The CDR3 sequence: CASRRRGLKKARYF. CDR3 nucleotide sequence: TGTGCCAGCCGACGTAGGGGACTAAAAAAAGCAAGGTACTTC.

Concerning this clonotype: Sequence at one end of the junction differs from germline and may be a read error. The chain joins TRBV3-1 to TRBJ1-2, with D perhaps TRBD1 (5 bases). CDR3 size: 13 residues. Germline loops: CDR1 LGHDT, CDR2 YNNKEL (reference sequence). DNA of the CDR3: TGTGCCAGCAGCCAGGGGACGACTGGTGGCCACACCTTC. This encodes CASSQGTTGGHTF.

This clonotype was detected only once. The rearrangement uses TRBV4-3 and TRBJ2-6, with D uncertain. Germline V lookup: CDR1 LGHNA, CDR2 YSLEER. The CDR3 has 19 amino acids. The V and J ends lost 0 bases and 0 bases respectively, with 15 bases between them. The CDR3 is CASSQDSRYMSSGANVLTF. CDR3 sequence (DNA): TGCGCCAGCAGCCAAGATTCTCGGTATATGAGCTCTGGGGCCAACGTCCTGACTTTC.

This sequence joins TRBV11-2 and TRBJ2-1; 9 bases line up with TRBD1. V shed 0 bases, J shed 2 bases, and the junction held 14 bases outside the gene matches. This CDR3 comprises 20 residues. Germline V gives CDR1 SGHAT, CDR2 FQNNGV. Here the CDR3 reads CASSLEEVPGTGLTYNEQFF. In DNA, the CDR3 is TGTGCCAGCAGCTTAGAGGAGGTCCCCGGGACAGGGTTAACCTACAATGAGCAGTTCTTC.

A single count supports this clonotype. The V call is TRBV6-2 or TRBV6-3, the J call TRBJ1-2; no reliable D call. Trimming took 7 bases from V and 6 from J, leaving 27 bases between them. CDR1 and CDR2 from the germline V gene are MNHEY and SVGEGT. The CDR3 runs 17 residues. The CDR3 loop is CASINNRGGPVNDGYTF. The CDR3 coding sequence is TGTGCCAGCATAAACAACCGGGGAGGCCCAGTCAATGATGGCTACACCTTC.

The genes are TRBV28 and TRBJ2-7; D call uncertain. CDR3 length: 14 residues. Trimming left V 3 bases short and J 6 bases short, with 15 bases between. Per germline, CDR1 MDHEN and CDR2 SYDVKM. CDR3 sequence reads: CASSLRGGKTEQYF. As DNA, the CDR3 is TGTGCCAGCAGTTTGCGAGGCGGTAAGACCGAGCAGTACTTC.

This clonotype was recorded only once. This sequence joins TRBV6-4 and TRBJ2-7; 11 bases match TRBD2. The last part of the DNA fits TRBJ2-5 better; the J call may be wrong. This CDR3 is 15 amino acids long. From germline, CDR1 is MRHNA and CDR2 SNTAGT. The CDR3 region is CASSDPLAGDETQYF. Here the CDR3 DNA reads TGTGCCAGCAGTGACCCACTAGCGGGAGATGAGACCCAGTACTTC.

This clonotype was counted a few times. The chain couples TRBV7-2 to TRBJ2-5; D is undetermined. With 5 bases removed from V and 5 bases from J, the gap between germline ends came to 9 bases. The CDR3 contains 12 residues. Germline assignment: CDR1 SGHTA and CDR2 FQGNSA. The CDR3: CASSIPAETQYF. CDR3 coding DNA: TGTGCCAGCAGCATCCCCGCGGAGACCCAGTACTTC.

Only a few counts were recorded for this clonotype. This chain joins TRBV5-1 and TRBJ2-7, with 7 bases that match TRBD2. The CDR3 loop spans 14 amino acids. V was clipped by 3 bases and J by 7 bases; unmatched bases: 10. From germline, CDR1 is SGHRS and CDR2 YFSETQ. This CDR3 reads CASSWGASSGEQYF. CDR3 coding DNA: TGCGCCAGCAGCTGGGGAGCCTCTAGCGGAGAGCAGTACTTC.

The gene calls are TRBV29-1 and TRBJ1-1; a weak D match, TRBD1 (6 bases). Between the trimmed V and J ends, which lost 5 bases and 2 bases, there was a span of 18 bases. The germline gives CDR1 SQVTM, CDR2 ANQGSEA. CDR3 size: 15 residues. CDR3: CSVFGGAGENTEAFF. The CDR3 DNA follows: TGCAGCGTTTTCGGGGGCGCAGGGGAAAACACTGAAGCTTTCTTT.

CDR3 loop: CSASPGDTQYF. The CDR3 DNA reads as TGCAGTGCTAGTCCTGGAGATACGCAGTATTTT. The gene calls are TRBV20-1 and TRBJ2-3; D not certain. The V gene lost 3 bases and the J gene lost 5 bases, with 6 bases spanning the gap. The CDR3 sequence is 11 residues long. Germline V gives CDR1 DFQATT, CDR2 SNEGSKA (reference sequence).

The chain employs TRBV7-8 and TRBJ1-1, with TRBD1 identical over 7 bases. With 5 bases clipped from V and 4 bases from J, the junction kept 13 bases outside the gene matches. Germline CDR1 reads SGHVS; CDR2 reads FQNEAQ. This CDR3 region has 16 residues. The CDR3 coding sequence is TGTGCCAGCAGCCCCCGAGGAGGGGGCATGGGCACTGAAGCTTTCTTT. Encoded protein: CASSPRGGGMGTEAFF.

This clonotype was picked up a small number of times. The J gene is TRBJ2-4, the V gene TRBV12-3 or TRBV12-4; possible D gene TRBD2, 6 bases. V lost 2 bases and J 9 bases, leaving 17 bases between the germline ends. This CDR3 contains 15 residues. CDR3 residues: CASSLSQSLGGIQYF. The DNA of the CDR3 is TGTGCCAGCAGTTTAAGTCAATCCCTGGGGGGCATTCAGTACTTC.

V and J are TRBV2 and TRBJ1-4; D gene unclear. V was clipped by 11 bases and J by 2 bases, with 18 bases between them. The germline CDR1 and CDR2 sequences are SNHLY and FYNNEI. The CDR3 totals 15 residues. CDR3 in amino acids: CAGMPRWATNEKLFF. The CDR3 nucleotides read TGTGCCGGCATGCCTCGCTGGGCGACTAATGAAAAACTGTTTTTT.